The rows below give T cell receptor beta chains drawn from one sample of a study of OX40 agonist ivuxolimab in advanced cancers. Here immunoSEQ multiplex PCR was the method, and the copy in TCRdb shows in-frame clones only, minus some. The sample yields tens of thousands of clones, 86% seen once. Sample: CD4+ or CD8+ T cells sorted from blood, taken in a trial of the OX40 agonist ivuxolimab. Receptors were obtained from an adult with an advanced solid tumor such as melanoma, head and neck, liver or kidney cancer. CDR3s leave out the opening cysteine and the closing phenylalanine or tryptophan. The D gene is left open where the match is weak.

TRBJ1-1 | - | TRBV5-1 | ASSLRPVGSEAF
TRBJ1-2 | - | TRBV5-1 | ASSLVFGYNYGYT
TRBJ1-2 | - | TRBV18 | ASSNFGSSNYGYT
TRBJ1-1 | TRBD1 | TRBV2 | ASRSGTGATEAF
TRBJ1-2 | - | TRBV2 | ASSEAGNNYGYT
TRBJ2-1 | TRBD2 | TRBV6-5 | ASSYDAGVKNEQF
TRBJ2-7 | - | TRBV5-1 | ASSLEANLGYEQY
TRBJ2-5 | TRBD2 | TRBV5-1 | ASSHTPGLAGGETQY
TRBJ1-1 | - | TRBV20-1 | SARQNTEAF
TRBJ1-2 | - | TRBV19 | ASTGSGPYGYT
TRBJ1-2 | - | TRBV7-9 | ASSLSGTLGIGYT
TRBJ2-3 | - | TRBV7-9 | ASSLVQGTDTQY
TRBJ2-1 | TRBD2 | TRBV5-1 | ASSLGGTSLDEQF
TRBJ2-3 | - | TRBV19 | ARSFQDTQY
TRBJ1-1 | TRBD1 | TRBV19 | ASSIRTGNTEAF
TRBJ1-6 | TRBD1 | TRBV6-5 | ASSYMAQGDSPLH
TRBJ2-3 | - | TRBV4-2 | ASSQARKEDTQY
TRBJ2-5 | TRBD2 | TRBV19 | ASSMFRVLAGEETQY
TRBJ2-7 | TRBD1 | TRBV13 | ASSSPPGRGMPEQY
TRBJ1-1 | TRBD1 | TRBV18 | ASSPPGGGGLGAF
TRBJ2-1 | TRBD2 | TRBV6-1 | ASGLAGVSEQF
TRBJ1-1 | TRBD1 | TRBV2 | ASSEIGGQGAREAF
TRBJ1-5 | - | TRBV6-1 | ASSVWFQPQH
TRBJ2-3 | TRBD2 | TRBV5-1 | ASSLGALAGGPGTDTQY
TRBJ2-1 | TRBD2 | TRBV7-3 | ASSAPLFSGDYNEQF
TRBJ2-1 | TRBD1 | TRBV10-3 | AISESTGSEQF
TRBJ1-4 | TRBD1 | TRBV6-5 | ASRGAQGREKLF
TRBJ1-5 | - | TRBV19 | ASSPDGNQPQH
TRBJ1-1 | TRBD1 | TRBV5-1 | ASSFTGGGETEAF
TRBJ1-4 | - | TRBV30 | AYGVGGPNEKLF
TRBJ1-5 | TRBD1 | TRBV19 | ASSADRDQPQH
TRBJ2-3 | TRBD1 | TRBV6-1 | ASTEDRDTDTQY
TRBJ1-1 | - | TRBV21-1 | ASNPRLMKEAF
TRBJ1-2 | - | TRBV5-1 | ASSLEGVYGYT
TRBJ2-6 | - | TRBV28 | ASSLTGANVLT
TRBJ2-2 | TRBD1 | TRBV6-6 | ASSSGQGRIGELF
TRBJ2-7 | - | TRBV2 | ASSENDYEQY
TRBJ1-5 | - | TRBV6-1 | ASSERQGNQPQH
TRBJ2-1 | - | TRBV5-8 | ASSPLGLGSNEQF
TRBJ1-1 | TRBD1 | TRBV5-6 | ASTGQGAEAF
TRBJ2-1 | - | TRBV2 | ASRVRGSRNNEQF
TRBJ2-1 | TRBD1 | TRBV11-2 | ASSHRDRNYNEQF
TRBJ2-3 | TRBD2 | TRBV29-1 | SVGLATLSPTDTQY
TRBJ1-1 | TRBD1 | TRBV7-2 | ASSLGQGYTEAF
TRBJ2-7 | - | TRBV5-1 | ASSLSATGLGGEQY
TRBJ2-1 | TRBD2 | TRBV5-6 | ASSKEKGLAAYNEQF
TRBJ2-2 | - | TRBV6-6 | ASNGYTGELF
TRBJ2-3 | TRBD1 | TRBV6-5 | ASRRTGGTDTQY
TRBJ2-3 | TRBD2 | TRBV10-3 | AIRSGSVADTQY
TRBJ2-4 | - | TRBV2 | ASSVGEDIQY
TRBJ1-5 | TRBD1 | TRBV27 | ASSPGGTGHDQPQH
TRBJ1-4 | - | TRBV7-9 | ASSFWSNEKLF
TRBJ1-5 | - | TRBV27 | ASSLVGFGNQPQH
TRBJ2-1 | TRBD2 | TRBV27 | ASSLGRGGSYNEQF
TRBJ2-3 | - | TRBV19 | ASSIGGDRRDTQY
TRBJ2-1 | TRBD2 | TRBV11-2 | ASSSKREKGNEQF
TRBJ1-3 | - | TRBV4-2 | ASEGSGNTIY
TRBJ2-7 | - | TRBV18 | ASSRARDSEQY
TRBJ2-3 | TRBD2 | TRBV30 | AWDSISGITDTQY